The source of this T cell receptor (beta chain) is a study of blood T cell repertoires in COVID-19. Here immunoSEQ multiplex PCR was the method, and the copy in TCRdb shows in-frame clones only, minus some. The sample includes a few hundred thousand clones, more than 70% of them seen just once. CDR3 length: 15 residues. Looked up from germline, CDR1 is SGHNT and CDR2 is YYREEE (reference sequence). With 4 bases clipped from V and 6 bases from J, the junction kept 11 bases outside the gene matches. The sequence was obtained from a young woman with acute or convalescent COVID-19. The chain has TRBV5-4 and TRBJ2-7; the match to TRBD1 covers 9 bases. The source material was peripheral blood. The CDR3 bases are TGTGCCAGCAGCCCGGGACAGGGTTACTTCGCCGAGCAGTACTTC. It translates to CASSPGQGYFAEQYF.